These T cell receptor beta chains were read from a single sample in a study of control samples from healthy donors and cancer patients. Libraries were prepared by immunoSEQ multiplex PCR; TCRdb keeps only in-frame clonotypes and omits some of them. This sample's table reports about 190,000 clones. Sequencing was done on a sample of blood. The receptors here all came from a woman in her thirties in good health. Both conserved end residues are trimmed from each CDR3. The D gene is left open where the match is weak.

CDR3 protein: ASSLIRGGDGYT
D gene: NA
V gene: TRBV28

CDR3 protein: ASSFATEASPLH
D gene: NA
V gene: TRBV5-1

CDR3 protein: ASSLAPPGRHEKLF
D gene: NA
V gene: TRBV7-9

CDR3 protein: ASSLSWGGNTGELF
D gene: TRBD2
V gene: TRBV5-4

CDR3 protein: ASSEGAGETQY
D gene: NA
V gene: TRBV7-7

CDR3 protein: SAIRYKEAF
D gene: NA
V gene: TRBV20-1

CDR3 protein: ASSPPLSEQY
D gene: NA
V gene: TRBV18

CDR3 protein: ASSISGANTEAF
D gene: NA
V gene: TRBV5-1

CDR3 protein: ASSRHGRDEQY
D gene: NA
V gene: TRBV28

CDR3 protein: ASSPGQGQAIYNSPLH
D gene: TRBD1
V gene: TRBV18

CDR3 protein: AWRRGQGIPETQY
D gene: TRBD1
V gene: TRBV30

CDR3 protein: AISEDRDNKIEQY
D gene: NA
V gene: TRBV10-3

CDR3 protein: ASSYLDRLNTEAF
D gene: NA
V gene: TRBV6-2/TRBV6-3

CDR3 protein: ASSPGGGGMNTEAF
D gene: NA
V gene: TRBV5-1

CDR3 protein: ASSRDSQGAYTEAF
D gene: TRBD1
V gene: TRBV7-9

CDR3 protein: ASSFGGAQNIQY
D gene: NA
V gene: TRBV28

CDR3 protein: ASSLRDQPQH
D gene: NA
V gene: TRBV13

CDR3 protein: ASSPRRGGTDTQY
D gene: TRBD2
V gene: TRBV7-2

CDR3 protein: ASSPDVGLASYEQY
D gene: TRBD2
V gene: TRBV5-1

CDR3 protein: ASSLTPDTQY
D gene: NA
V gene: TRBV28

CDR3 protein: ASSLATGAQKLF
D gene: TRBD1
V gene: TRBV7-2

CDR3 protein: ASSQEVTSASTDTQY
D gene: TRBD2
V gene: TRBV14